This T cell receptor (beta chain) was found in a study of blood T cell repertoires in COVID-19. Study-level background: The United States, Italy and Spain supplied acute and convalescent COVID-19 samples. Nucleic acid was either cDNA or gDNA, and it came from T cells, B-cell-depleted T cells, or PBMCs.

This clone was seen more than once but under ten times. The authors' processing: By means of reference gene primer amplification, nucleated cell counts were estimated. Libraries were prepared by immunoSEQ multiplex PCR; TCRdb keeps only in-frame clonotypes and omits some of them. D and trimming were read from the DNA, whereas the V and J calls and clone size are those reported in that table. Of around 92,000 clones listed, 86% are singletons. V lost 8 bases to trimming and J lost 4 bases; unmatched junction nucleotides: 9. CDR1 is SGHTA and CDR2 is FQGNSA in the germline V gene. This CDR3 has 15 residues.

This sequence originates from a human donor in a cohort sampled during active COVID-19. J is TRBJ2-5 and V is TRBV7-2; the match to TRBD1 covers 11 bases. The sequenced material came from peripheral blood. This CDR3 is CASAGDRGFVETQYF. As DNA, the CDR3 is TGTGCCAGCGCAGGGGACAGGGGGTTTGTAGAGACCCAGTACTTC.